This record covers a single T cell receptor beta chain. The data were taken from a study of blood T cell repertoires in COVID-19. Sequenced by immunoSEQ multiplex PCR; TCRdb stores in-frame clones only, minus some. There are about 270,000 clones in the sample; roughly 86% occur only once, and 1.5% to 2% lies in the top ten. V lost 0 bases and J lost 4; bases outside the gene matches: 4. This CDR3 is built from 15 residues. Germline assignment: CDR1 KGHSH and CDR2 LQKENI. The sequenced sample consisted of peripheral blood. The clonotype was recovered from a woman aged 60 to 75 who had recovered from COVID-19. The chain couples TRBV18 to TRBJ2-7; 9 bases fit TRBD1. CDR3 coding DNA: TGTGCCAGCTCACCACCGGGACAGGGTAGGTACGAGCAGTACTTC. Residues: CASSPPGQGRYEQYF.